The clone carrying this TCR beta chain was found many times. Its specificity is not known. The data derive from a study of CD8 T cells in ankylosing spondylitis. Study results and caveats: The study identified a TCR beta motif of several highly homologous variants that appeared characteristic of ankylosing spondylitis blood. The study looked at matched synovial fluid samples from ankylosing spondylitis patients. Disease-linked clones were reported to be significantly enriched there.

CDR3 length equals 15 residues. From germline, CDR1 is SGHRS and CDR2 YFSETQ. The V and J ends lost 4 bases and 5 bases, in that order; junction bases with no gene match: 6. Quantitative 5'-RACE was performed with molecular barcodes, and it yielded the TCR beta libraries. TCRdb redid the calling of the 5' RACE reads with MiXCR, one entry per CDR3 protein. This repertoire shows over 200,000 distinct CDR3 sequences, approximately 10% found once; its top ten account for 21%. Sequenced input: blood, either unsorted or a sorted T cell fraction (not recorded which). The sequence was collected from a male donor with ankylosing spondylitis or in good health (not recorded which). This rearrangement joins TRBV5-1 to TRBJ1-4; 9 bases fit TRBD1. Written as DNA, the CDR3 is TGCGCCAGCAGCGCGGGACAGGGCGACAATGAAAAACTGTTTTTT. Protein sequence: CASSAGQGDNEKLFF. Full variable domain (missing parts from reference TRBV5-1 and TRBJ1-4): KAGVTQTPRYLIKTRGQQVTLSCSPISGHRSVSWYQQTPGQGLQFLFEYFSETQRNKGNFPGRFSGRQFSNSRSEMNVSTLELGDSALYLCASSAGQGDNEKLFFGSGTQLSVL.